The clone carrying this TCR beta chain was counted between two and nine times. TCRdb re-analysed the RT-PCR reads in MiXCR, keeping a single row per CDR3 protein. Of 550,000 to 750,000 distinct CDR3 sequences in the sample, 13% to 15% were seen once. The V gene end was trimmed by 3 bases and the J gene end by 6 bases; junction bases not matched to a gene: 2. CDR3 length: 13 residues. The V gene's germline CDR1 is SGHKS and CDR2 YYEKEE (reference sequence). The sequenced sample consisted of memory CD4+ T cells from blood. This chain uses TRBV5-5 with TRBJ2-3; TRBD1 agrees at 9 bases. This receptor was taken from a female donor in good health, serving as a healthy control. CDR3 DNA sequence: TGTGCCAGCAGCTGGGACAGGGATGATACGCAGTATTTT. Encoded protein: CASSWDRDDTQYF. The whole variable domain, filled in from reference TRBV5-5 and TRBJ2-3, reads DAGVTQSPTHLIKTRGQQVTLRCSPISGHKSVSWYQQVLGQGPQFIFQYYEKEERGRGNFPDRFSARQFPNYSSELNVNALLLGDSALYLCASSWDRDDTQYFGPGTRLTVL.